One sample yielded the 27 T cell receptor beta chains listed below, sequenced in a study of spatial heterogeneity in lung cancer. The time point denotes: sample taken at primary tumor resection. Unsorted samples of tumor, nontumor lung or frozen PBMC had their whole RNA sequenced. TCRdb re-derived calls from the 5' RACE reads in MiXCR, one entry per CDR3 protein. The table lists 65,000 to 85,000 distinct CDR3 sequences, about 20% of them singletons, with about 6.8% in the top ten. The material sequenced was PBMCs, taken at surgery. These receptors originate from a male donor with early-stage non-small cell lung cancer.

This clonotype was observed once. V gene TRBV4-2 combines with J gene TRBJ2-7; D ambiguous. The CDR3 runs 16 residues. V lost 7 bases, J lost 0 bases, and 19 bases lay in between. CDR1 is LGHNA and CDR2 is YNFKEQ in the germline V gene. The CDR3 DNA reads TGTGCCAGCAACCTCTTAAGCTCGGATACCTCCTACGAGCAGTACTTC. Its translation: CASNLLSSDTSYEQYF.

The chain combines TRBV3-1 with TRBJ2-1; 11 bases line up with TRBD2. The germline V gene encodes CDR1 LGHDT and CDR2 YNNKEL (reference sequence). CDR3 length: 20 residues. Losses at the gene ends were 0 bases for V and 6 bases for J; bases not matched to a gene: 16. This CDR3 is CASSQDFTSGSSIRFNEQFF. The CDR3 DNA reads as TGTGCCAGCAGCCAAGATTTCACTAGCGGGAGTTCAATTAGATTCAATGAGCAGTTCTTC.

This clonotype was picked up many times. The chain has TRBV6-2 or TRBV6-3 and TRBJ1-1; D is unclear. The germline V gene has CDR1 MNHEY and CDR2 SVGEGT. This CDR3 is built from 12 residues. The V end lost 2 bases, the J end lost 7 bases, and 8 bases lay between the germline ends. The DNA of the CDR3 is TGTGCCAGCAGTTACCAGCAGAGTGAAGCTTTCTTT. Its translation is CASSYQQSEAFF.

The chain links TRBV28 to TRBJ2-7; D might be TRBD1 (6 bases). The CDR3 is 13 amino acids. Germline loops: CDR1 MDHEN, CDR2 SYDVKM. Trimming pared 6 bases from V and 6 bases from J, leaving 15 bases between. The DNA for the CDR3 is TGTGCCAGCAGATCTGGGTTGGGGGCCGAGCAGTACTTC. Translated, it gives CASRSGLGAEQYF.

V and J are TRBV6-5 and TRBJ2-3, with D perhaps TRBD2 (7 bases). Germline V gene lookup returns CDR1 MNHEY and CDR2 SVGAGI. The CDR3 runs to 15 residues. The ends were cut back, 6 bases at V and 4 bases at J, with 17 bases in the middle. The CDR3: CASRPGLGGADTQYF. As DNA, the CDR3 is TGTGCCAGCAGACCCGGACTAGGGGGGGCAGATACGCAGTATTTT.

This clonotype has a handful of counts. The chain uses TRBV27 and TRBJ2-5; 12 nucleotides match TRBD2. The CDR3 covers 15 residues. The germline V gene has CDR1 MNHEY and CDR2 SMNVEV (reference sequence). Germline trimming cut 7 bases from V and 4 bases from J; bases unmatched to any gene: 7. In DNA form, the CDR3 reads TGTGCCAGCACCCGGGCTAGCGGGAGGGGAGAGACCCAGTACTTC. Protein sequence: CASTRASGRGETQYF.

This clonotype has a handful of counts. V is TRBV7-2 and J is TRBJ1-1, with D unclear. The germline V gene has CDR1 SGHTA and CDR2 FQGNSA. The CDR3 sequence is 13 residues long. V was trimmed by 4 bases and J by 5 bases, leaving 11 bases between them. The CDR3 coding sequence is TGTGCCAGCAGCTCCCCCCCCACGACTGAAGCTTTCTTT. Amino acids: CASSSPPTTEAFF.

CDR3 in DNA: TGTGCCAGCAGTTCGGGACTAGAAGCCGGGGAGCTGTTTTTT. Protein: CASSSGLEAGELFF. The rearrangement links TRBV12-3 or TRBV12-4 to TRBJ2-2; TRBD2 agrees at 8 bases. With V trimmed by 4 bases and J by 6 bases, 4 bases remained unmatched. This CDR3 has 14 amino acids.

Ten or more counts support this clonotype. The chain uses TRBV10-3 and TRBJ2-2; 7 bases fit TRBD1. After removal of 10 bases from V and 4 bases from J, the junction contained 9 bases not matched to a gene. Per germline, CDR1 ENHRY and CDR2 SYGVKD. CDR3 length: 14 residues. This CDR3 is CATRTGSGTGELFF. The CDR3, as DNA: TGTGCCACCCGGACAGGTTCGGGCACCGGGGAGCTGTTTTTT.

The sample holds a few counts of this clonotype. The chain links TRBV6-2 or TRBV6-3 to TRBJ2-6; 7 bases are shared with TRBD1. The CDR3 covers 16 residues. The trim removed 6 bases at V and 0 bases at J, leaving 5 bases unmatched. The germline V gene has CDR1 MNHEY and CDR2 SVGEGT. The CDR3 sequence: CASRDRVNSGANVLTF. CDR3 in DNA: TGTGCCAGCAGAGACAGGGTAAACTCTGGGGCCAACGTCCTGACTTTC.

The gene calls are TRBV20-1 and TRBJ2-3; 7 positions match TRBD1. The V gene's germline CDR1 is DFQATT and CDR2 SNEGSKA (reference sequence). The CDR3 extends over 16 amino acids. The V segment lost 1 base and the J segment 0 bases; nucleotides outside the gene matches: 7. The CDR3 DNA sequence: TGCAGTGCTAGAGGCTGGACAGGTGAAAGCACAGATACGCAGTATTTT. It codes for CSARGWTGESTDTQYF.

In its sample, this clonotype was seen many times. This chain links TRBV6-1 with TRBJ1-5; no clear D. The CDR3 is made up of 12 amino acids. CDR1 is MNHNS, CDR2 SASEGT, per germline. The V and J ends lost 7 bases and 7 bases respectively, with 11 bases between them. The CDR3 bases are TGTGCCAGCAAGCAGTTTAGCCAGCCCCAGCATTTT. Residues: CASKQFSQPQHF.

This clonotype was found a few times. The chain links TRBV10-3 to TRBJ1-4; 10 nucleotides match TRBD1. From germline, CDR1 is ENHRY and CDR2 SYGVKD. This CDR3 is 18 amino acids long. V trimming: 5 bases; J trimming: 1 base; junction bases outside the gene matches: 10. The CDR3 reads CAISSRRTGGKTNEKLFF. DNA for the CDR3: TGTGCCATCAGTTCACGCCGGACAGGGGGGAAAACTAATGAAAAACTGTTTTTT.

The gene calls are TRBV20-1 and TRBJ2-2; D is possibly TRBD2 (6 bases). Trimming stripped 0 bases from V and 3 bases from J, with 11 bases between. Germline V CDR1 and CDR2: DFQATT, SNEGSKA (reference sequence). The CDR3 extends over 15 amino acids. CDR3 nucleotides: TGCAGTGCTAGAGATAATAGCGGATACACCGGGGAGCTGTTTTTT. Protein: CSARDNSGYTGELFF.

This clonotype turned up a few times. The rearrangement joins TRBV19 to TRBJ2-2; 8 nucleotides align to TRBD2. The CDR3 is 18 amino acids. Germline CDR1 reads LNHDA; CDR2 reads SQIVND (reference sequence). V dropped 7 bases and J dropped 4; count of bases not matched to a gene: 17. The CDR3 sequence: CASTPSGGGGPTTGELFF. CDR3 in DNA: TGTGCCAGTACCCCCTCCGGCGGCGGGGGGCCCACCACCGGGGAGCTGTTTTTT.

The chain employs TRBV19 and TRBJ2-6, with 9 nucleotides matching TRBD1. The J segment lost 1 base and the V segment lost 6 bases, leaving 4 bases of the junction unmatched. Looked up from germline, CDR1 is LNHDA and CDR2 is SQIVND (reference sequence). This CDR3 is 16 amino acids long. CDR3 in DNA: TGTGCCAGTAGCGGGACAGGGATTTCTGGGGCCAACGTCCTGACTTTC. This gives the protein CASSGTGISGANVLTF.

The chain links TRBV2 to TRBJ2-7; D is possibly TRBD1 (6 bases). V shed 6 bases and J shed 5 bases, with 17 bases lying between them. The CDR3 length is 14 residues. Germline values: CDR1 SNHLY, CDR2 FYNNEI. The CDR3 sequence is CASSWTEIRHEQYF. DNA of the CDR3: TGTGCCAGCAGCTGGACAGAAATTCGCCACGAGCAGTACTTC.

The chain joins TRBV27 to TRBJ1-6; perhaps TRBD1 as D (5 bases). In germline, CDR1 is MNHEY, CDR2 SMNVEV (reference sequence). Trimming pared 3 bases from V and 4 bases from J, leaving 7 bases between. There are 14 residues in the CDR3. The CDR3: CASSFGGYNSPLHF. DNA for the CDR3: TGTGCCAGCAGTTTCGGGGGATATAATTCACCCCTCCACTTT.

Many counts were recorded for this clonotype. This sequence joins TRBV5-5 and TRBJ1-1, with a possible D match to TRBD1 (5 bases). There are 14 residues in the CDR3. The V end was cut by 3 bases, the J end by 3 bases, with 12 bases between. Germline V lookup: CDR1 SGHKS, CDR2 YYEKEE (reference sequence). CDR3 sequence (DNA): TGTGCCAGCAGCTGGCGTCAGGGATACACTGAAGCTTTCTTT. Its protein is CASSWRQGYTEAFF.

The V and J genes are TRBV10-3 and TRBJ2-2, with 13 nucleotides matching TRBD2. Germline CDR1 reads ENHRY; CDR2 reads SYGVKD. The CDR3 consists of 18 residues. V lost 2 bases and J lost 6; bases outside the gene matches: 9. This chain's CDR3 is CAISETPGLAGVPGELFF. The CDR3 region has the DNA TGTGCCATCAGTGAGACGCCAGGACTAGCGGGAGTGCCCGGGGAGCTGTTTTTT.

This clonotype has a count of ten or more. The chain recombines TRBV3-1 with TRBJ2-1, with D tentatively TRBD2 (6 bases). The CDR3 is made up of 17 amino acids. From germline, CDR1 is LGHDT and CDR2 YNNKEL (reference sequence). Trimming pared 8 bases from V and 9 bases from J, leaving 29 bases between. CDR3 bases: TGTGCCAGCGAACGAGCGACGACTAGATCGGGCAGTGGTGAGCAGTTCTTC. Protein product: CASERATTRSGSGEQFF.

This clonotype came up many times. The chain links TRBV4-2 to TRBJ2-3; 11 bases are shared with TRBD2. Germline-derived CDR1 and CDR2 are LGHNA and YNFKEQ. This CDR3 spans 18 amino acids. Trimming removed 0 bases from V and 0 bases from J; junction bases left unmatched: 5. CDR3 region: CASSQEGRLAGSTDTQYF. CDR3 nucleotides: TGTGCCAGCAGCCAAGAGGGGCGACTAGCGGGGAGCACAGATACGCAGTATTTT.

The rearrangement joins TRBV5-1 to TRBJ2-5, with 7 bases aligning to TRBD2. Germline CDR1 is SGHRS and CDR2 is YFSETQ. After removal of 1 base from V and 5 bases from J, the junction contained 14 bases not matched to a gene. The CDR3 is 17 amino acids. This chain's CDR3 is CASSLSLASGGGETQYF. The CDR3 coding sequence is TGCGCCAGCAGCTTGAGCCTGGCTAGCGGAGGAGGGGAGACCCAGTACTTC.

As DNA, the CDR3 is TGTGCCAGCAGCCAAGAAACAACTGAAGCTTTCTTT. Translating gives CASSQETTEAFF. The V and J genes are TRBV14 and TRBJ1-1; D gene ambiguous. Germline V gene data show CDR1 as SGHDN and CDR2 as FVKESK. V shed 0 bases and J shed 5 bases, with 4 bases lying between them. There are 12 residues in the CDR3.

The chain recombines TRBV11-2 with TRBJ1-4; maybe TRBD1 (5 bases). There are 12 residues in the CDR3. Germline V gives CDR1 SGHAT, CDR2 FQNNGV. Trimming stripped 2 bases from V and 11 bases from J, with 9 bases between. For the CDR3, the DNA is TGTGCCAGCAGCTTAAGTCGGGACAAACTGTTTTTT. Residues: CASSLSRDKLFF.

This clonotype was seen a handful of times. This chain connects TRBV4-1 to TRBJ2-1; 8 nucleotides agree with TRBD1. The CDR3 spans 15 residues. Germline loops: CDR1 MGHRA, CDR2 YSYEKL. V gave up 2 bases and J gave up 5 bases; unmatched junction bases: 5. CDR3 sequence reads: CASSQYDRGDNEQFF. The DNA for the CDR3 is TGCGCCAGCAGCCAATATGACAGGGGCGACAATGAGCAGTTCTTC.

This clonotype was picked up a small number of times. The DNA for the CDR3 is TGCGCCAGCAGCCAAGGAGGCCGTTTCCAAGAGACCCAGTACTTC. Translated: CASSQGGRFQETQYF. The chain carries TRBV4-1 and TRBJ2-5; D gene ambiguous. Germline CDR1 and CDR2: MGHRA and YSYEKL. V lost 1 base, J lost 1 base, and 10 bases lay in between. This CDR3 is 15 amino acids long.